This T cell receptor beta chain is from a study of cytomegalovirus exposure and HLA in healthy donors. With 7 bases removed from V and 10 bases from J, the gap between germline ends came to 32 bases. The CDR3 has 18 residues. Germline assignment: CDR1 SGHTA and CDR2 FQGNSA. Primers included in the PCR were 60 Vbeta and 13 Jbeta primers. The data were produced by immunoSEQ multiplex PCR, yet TCRdb's version contains in-frame clones alone and is incomplete. This sample has under 150,000 clones, with around 77% found just once. This clone was seen only once. This clonotype was obtained from a middle-aged man in good health and CMV-seronegative. Sample: PBMCs. The chain combines TRBV7-2 with TRBJ2-1; a weak D match, TRBD1 (5 bases). Here the CDR3 reads CASTQGSLSAGSYGEQFF. The DNA of the CDR3 is TGTGCCAGCACCCAAGGTTCCCTGTCGGCAGGGTCCTACGGGGAGCAGTTCTTC.